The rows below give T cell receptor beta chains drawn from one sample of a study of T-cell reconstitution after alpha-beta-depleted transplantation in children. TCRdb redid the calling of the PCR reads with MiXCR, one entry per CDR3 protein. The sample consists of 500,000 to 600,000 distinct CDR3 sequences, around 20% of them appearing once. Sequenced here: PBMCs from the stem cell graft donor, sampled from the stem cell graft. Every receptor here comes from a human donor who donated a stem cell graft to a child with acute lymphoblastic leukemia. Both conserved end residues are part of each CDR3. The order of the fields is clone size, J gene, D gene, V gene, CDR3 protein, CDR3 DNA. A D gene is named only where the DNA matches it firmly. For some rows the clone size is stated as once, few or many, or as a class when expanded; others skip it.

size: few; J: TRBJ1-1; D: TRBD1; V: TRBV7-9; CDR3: CASSLVQGAGTEAFF; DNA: TGTGCCAGCAGCTTAGTGCAGGGGGCGGGCACTGAAGCTTTCTTT
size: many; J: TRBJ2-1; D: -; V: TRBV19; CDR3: CASSIGGNEQFF; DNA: TGTGCCAGCAGCATAGGGGGCAATGAGCAGTTCTTC
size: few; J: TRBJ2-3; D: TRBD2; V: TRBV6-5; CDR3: CASSYLLAGGPDTQYF; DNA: TGTGCCAGCAGTTACCTACTAGCGGGAGGGCCCGATACGCAGTATTTT
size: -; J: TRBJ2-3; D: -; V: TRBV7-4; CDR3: CASSAQRADTQYF; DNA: TGTGCCAGCAGCGCTCAAAGAGCAGATACGCAGTATTTT
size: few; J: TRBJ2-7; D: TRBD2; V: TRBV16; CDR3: CASSRGGTYEQYF; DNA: TGTGCCAGCAGCCGGGGGGGTACCTACGAGCAGTACTTC
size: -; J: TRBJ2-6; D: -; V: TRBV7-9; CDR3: CASSFGDLSGANVLTF; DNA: TGTGCCAGCAGCTTCGGAGATCTCTCTGGGGCCAACGTCCTGACTTTC
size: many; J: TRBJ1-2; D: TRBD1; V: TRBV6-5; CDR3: CASSLTGTGGHAYGYTF; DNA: TGTGCCAGCAGTTTGACCGGGACAGGGGGCCACGCCTATGGCTACACCTTC
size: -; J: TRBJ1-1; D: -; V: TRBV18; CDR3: CASSPIVGGGTEAFF; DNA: TGTGCCAGCTCACCTATCGTCGGGGGTGGTACTGAAGCTTTCTTT
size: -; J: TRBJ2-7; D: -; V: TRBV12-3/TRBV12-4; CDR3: CASSLKLVGSYEQYF; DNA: TGTGCCAGCAGTTTGAAACTAGTAGGCTCCTACGAGCAGTACTTC
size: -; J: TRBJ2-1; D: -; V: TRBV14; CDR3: CASSQESSGLTDNEQFF; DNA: TGTGCCAGCAGCCAAGAATCAAGCGGGTTGACGGACAATGAGCAGTTCTTC
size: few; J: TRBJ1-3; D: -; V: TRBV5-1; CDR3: CASSGGEPGNTIYF; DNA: TGCGCCAGCAGCGGCGGGGAACCCGGAAACACCATATATTTT
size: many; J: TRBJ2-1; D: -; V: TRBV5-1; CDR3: CASSLGPSNEQFF; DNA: TGCGCCAGCAGCTTAGGCCCATCCAATGAGCAGTTCTTC
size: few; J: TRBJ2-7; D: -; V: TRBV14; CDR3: CASSQEPRRVYEQYF; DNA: TGTGCCAGCAGCCAAGAACCCCGGCGGGTTTACGAGCAGTACTTC
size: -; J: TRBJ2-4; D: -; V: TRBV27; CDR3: CASSPGGPKNIQYF; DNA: TGTGCCAGCAGTCCCGGGGGCCCCAAAAACATTCAGTACTTC
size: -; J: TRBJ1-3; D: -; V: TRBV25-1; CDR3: CASSGLDRPSGNTIYF; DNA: TGTGCCAGCAGTGGCCTAGACAGGCCCTCTGGAAACACCATATATTTT
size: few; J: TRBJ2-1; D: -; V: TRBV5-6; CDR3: CASSLGWASEQFF; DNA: TGTGCCAGCAGCTTGGGGTGGGCCAGTGAGCAGTTCTTC
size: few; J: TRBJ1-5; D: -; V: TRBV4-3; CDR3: CASSAGGGLNQPQHF; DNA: TGCGCCAGCAGCGCCGGGGGGGGTCTCAATCAGCCCCAGCATTTT
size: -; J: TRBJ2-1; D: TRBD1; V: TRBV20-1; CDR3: CSARTGPRSYNEQFF; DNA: TGCAGTGCAAGGACAGGGCCCAGATCTTACAATGAGCAGTTCTTC
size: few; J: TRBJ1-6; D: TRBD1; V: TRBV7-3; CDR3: CASSLGTGVSPLHF; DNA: TGTGCCAGCAGCTTAGGGACAGGGGTGTCACCCCTCCACTTT
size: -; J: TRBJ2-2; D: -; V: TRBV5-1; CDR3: CASTANTGELFF; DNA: TGCGCCAGCACTGCGAACACCGGGGAGCTGTTTTTT
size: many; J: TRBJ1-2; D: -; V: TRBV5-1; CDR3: CASSLEGRLDYTF; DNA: TGCGCCAGCAGCTTAGAAGGCCGGTTGGACTACACCTTC
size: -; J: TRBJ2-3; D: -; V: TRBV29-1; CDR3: CSVEDAASGTDTQYF; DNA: TGCAGCGTTGAAGATGCCGCGTCTGGCACAGATACGCAGTATTTT
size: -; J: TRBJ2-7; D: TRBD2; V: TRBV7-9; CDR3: CASSLGPGGGEQYF; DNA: TGTGCCAGCAGCTTGGGACCGGGAGGAGGCGAGCAGTACTTC
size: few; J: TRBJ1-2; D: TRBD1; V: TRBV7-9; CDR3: CASSLAGQGSLHGYTF; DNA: TGTGCCAGCAGCTTAGCGGGACAGGGATCCCTCCATGGCTACACCTTC
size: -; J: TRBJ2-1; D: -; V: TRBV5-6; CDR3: CASSWGGGYFF; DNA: TGTGCCAGCAGCTGGGGTGGGGGCTACTTCTTC
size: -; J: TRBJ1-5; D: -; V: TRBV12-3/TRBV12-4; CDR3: CASSVDRDQPQHF; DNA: TGTGCCAGCAGTGTAGATCGAGATCAGCCCCAGCATTTT
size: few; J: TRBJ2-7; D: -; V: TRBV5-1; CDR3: CASSLLGFYEQYF; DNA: TGCGCCAGCAGCTTACTCGGATTCTACGAGCAGTACTTC
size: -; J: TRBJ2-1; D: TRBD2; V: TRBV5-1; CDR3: CASSLVGTSNEQFF; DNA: TGCGCCAGCAGCTTGGTGGGGACTAGCAATGAGCAGTTCTTC
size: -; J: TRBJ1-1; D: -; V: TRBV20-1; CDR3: CSARGTMNTEAFF; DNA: TGCAGTGCTAGGGGTACAATGAACACTGAAGCTTTCTTT
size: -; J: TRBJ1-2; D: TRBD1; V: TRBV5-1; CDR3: CASSLVGGGRDGYTF; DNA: TGCGCCAGCAGCTTGGTAGGGGGCGGAAGAGATGGCTACACCTTC
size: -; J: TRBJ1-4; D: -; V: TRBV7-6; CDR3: CASSSEPVGDEKLFF; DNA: TGTGCCAGCAGCTCAGAGCCCGTGGGGGATGAAAAACTGTTTTTT
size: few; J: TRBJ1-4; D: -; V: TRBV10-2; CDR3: CASSESTLGEKLFF; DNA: TGCGCCAGCAGTGAGTCGACTCTCGGTGAAAAACTGTTTTTT
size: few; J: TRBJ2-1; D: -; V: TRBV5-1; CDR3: CASSLEVRGNEQFF; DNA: TGCGCCAGCAGCTTGGAAGTACGCGGCAATGAGCAGTTCTTC
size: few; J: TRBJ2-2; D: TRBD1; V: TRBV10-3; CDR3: CAISEGQGSITGELFF; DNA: TGTGCCATCAGTGAGGGACAGGGATCCATCACCGGGGAGCTGTTTTTT
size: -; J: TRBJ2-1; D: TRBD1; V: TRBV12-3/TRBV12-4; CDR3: CASSPETGVLSSEQFF; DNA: TGTGCCAGCAGTCCCGAAACAGGGGTCCTCTCAAGTGAGCAGTTCTTC
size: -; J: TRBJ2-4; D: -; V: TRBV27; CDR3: CASRLRGTKNIQYF; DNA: TGTGCCAGTCGACTACGGGGGACCAAAAACATTCAGTACTTC
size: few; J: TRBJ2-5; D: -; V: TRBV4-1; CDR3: CASSRTLAVETQYF; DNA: TGCGCCAGCAGCCGTACGTTAGCGGTGGAGACCCAGTACTTC
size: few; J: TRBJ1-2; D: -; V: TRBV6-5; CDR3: CASSYEGGDYGYTF; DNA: TGTGCCAGCAGTTACGAGGGGGGCGACTATGGCTACACCTTC
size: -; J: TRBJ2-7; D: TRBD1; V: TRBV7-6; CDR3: CASSELTGSSYEQYF; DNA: TGTGCCAGCAGCGAGCTGACAGGGTCTTCCTACGAGCAGTACTTC
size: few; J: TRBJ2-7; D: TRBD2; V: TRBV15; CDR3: CATSKAGPPYEQYF; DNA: TGTGCCACCAGCAAAGCGGGGCCGCCCTACGAGCAGTACTTC
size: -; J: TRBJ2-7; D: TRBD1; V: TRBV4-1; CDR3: CASSQDRTGKLDEQYF; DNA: TGCGCCAGCAGCCAAGATCGGACAGGGAAGTTGGACGAGCAGTACTTC